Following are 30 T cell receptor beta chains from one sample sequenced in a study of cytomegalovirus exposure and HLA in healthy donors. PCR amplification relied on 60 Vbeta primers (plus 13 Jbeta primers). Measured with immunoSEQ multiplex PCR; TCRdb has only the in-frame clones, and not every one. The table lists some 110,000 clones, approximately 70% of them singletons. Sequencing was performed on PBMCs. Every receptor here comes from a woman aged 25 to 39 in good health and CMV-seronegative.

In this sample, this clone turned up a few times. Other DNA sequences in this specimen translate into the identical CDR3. The chain's CDR3 is CASSLQGAGNTIYF. Written as DNA, the CDR3 is TGTGCCAGCAGCTTACAGGGGGCTGGAAACACCATATATTTT. This chain joins TRBV7-8 and TRBJ1-3, with 7 positions matching TRBD1. The CDR3 has 14 residues. V trimming: 2 bases; J trimming: 2 bases; junction bases outside the gene matches: 0. CDR1 is SGHVS, CDR2 FQNEAQ, per germline.

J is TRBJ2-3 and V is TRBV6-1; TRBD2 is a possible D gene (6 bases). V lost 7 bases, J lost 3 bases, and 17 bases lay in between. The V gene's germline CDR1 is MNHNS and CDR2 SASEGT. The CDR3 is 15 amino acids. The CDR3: CASTPGGSRTDTQYF. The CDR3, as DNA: TGTGCCAGCACCCCCGGGGGAAGTCGGACAGATACGCAGTATTTT.

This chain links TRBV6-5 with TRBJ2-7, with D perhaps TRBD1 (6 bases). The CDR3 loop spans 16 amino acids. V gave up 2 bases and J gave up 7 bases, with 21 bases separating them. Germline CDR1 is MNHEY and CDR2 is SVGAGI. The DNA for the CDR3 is TGTGCCAGCAGTTACGCGTTTGGGGGCCACGGTGGAGAGCAGTACTTC. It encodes CASSYAFGGHGGEQYF.

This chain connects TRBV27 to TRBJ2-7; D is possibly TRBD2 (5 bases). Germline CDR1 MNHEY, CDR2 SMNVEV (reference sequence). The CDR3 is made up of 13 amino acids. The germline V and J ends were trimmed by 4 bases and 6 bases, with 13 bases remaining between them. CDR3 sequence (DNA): TGTGCCAGCAGTTCGGAACCGGCGGGCGAGCAGTACTTC. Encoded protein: CASSSEPAGEQYF.

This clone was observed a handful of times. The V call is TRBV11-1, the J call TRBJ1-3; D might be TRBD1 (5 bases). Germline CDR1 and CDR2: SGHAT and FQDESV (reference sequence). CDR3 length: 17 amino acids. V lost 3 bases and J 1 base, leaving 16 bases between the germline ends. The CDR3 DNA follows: TGTGCCAGCAGCTTTTACAGGTCCGCAAGTTCTGGAAACACCATATATTTT. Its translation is CASSFYRSASSGNTIYF.

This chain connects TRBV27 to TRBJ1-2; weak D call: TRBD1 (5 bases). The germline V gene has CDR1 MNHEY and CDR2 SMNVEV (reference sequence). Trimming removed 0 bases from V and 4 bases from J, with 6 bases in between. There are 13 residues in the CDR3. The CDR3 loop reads CASSLSGVYGYTF. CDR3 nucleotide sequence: TGTGCCAGCAGTTTATCAGGGGTCTATGGCTACACCTTC.

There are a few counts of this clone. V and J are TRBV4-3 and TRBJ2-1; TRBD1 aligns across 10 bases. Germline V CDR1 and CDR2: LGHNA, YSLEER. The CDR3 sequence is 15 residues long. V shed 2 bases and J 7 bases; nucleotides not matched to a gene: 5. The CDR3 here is CASSQYGTGANEQFF. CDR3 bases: TGCGCCAGCAGCCAATACGGGACAGGGGCGAATGAGCAGTTCTTC.

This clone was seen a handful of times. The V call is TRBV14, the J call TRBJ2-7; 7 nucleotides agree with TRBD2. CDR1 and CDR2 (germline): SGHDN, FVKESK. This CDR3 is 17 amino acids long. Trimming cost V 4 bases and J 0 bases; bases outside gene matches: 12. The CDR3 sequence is CASSRGPLGGISYEQYF. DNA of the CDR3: TGTGCCAGCAGCCGAGGTCCTCTGGGAGGGATCTCCTACGAGCAGTACTTC.

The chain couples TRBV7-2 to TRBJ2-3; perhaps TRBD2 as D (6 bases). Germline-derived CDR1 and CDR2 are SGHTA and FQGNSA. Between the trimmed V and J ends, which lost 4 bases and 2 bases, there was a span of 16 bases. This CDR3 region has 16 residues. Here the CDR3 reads CASSSSRGGSTDTQYF. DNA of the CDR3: TGTGCCAGCAGCTCTTCCCGGGGAGGATCCACAGATACGCAGTATTTT.

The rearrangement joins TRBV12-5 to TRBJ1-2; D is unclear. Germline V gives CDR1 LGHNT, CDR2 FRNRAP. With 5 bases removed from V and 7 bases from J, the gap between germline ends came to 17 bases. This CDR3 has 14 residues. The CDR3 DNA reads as TGTGCTAGTGGTCCCGCCCTGGACGAGGGTGGCTACACCTTC. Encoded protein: CASGPALDEGGYTF. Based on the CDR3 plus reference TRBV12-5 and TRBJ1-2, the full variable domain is DARVTQTPRHKVTEMGQEVTMRCQPILGHNTVFWYRQTMMQGLELLAYFRNRAPLDDSGMPKDRFSAEMPDATLATLKIQPSEPRDSAVYFCASGPALDEGGYTFGSGTRLTVV.

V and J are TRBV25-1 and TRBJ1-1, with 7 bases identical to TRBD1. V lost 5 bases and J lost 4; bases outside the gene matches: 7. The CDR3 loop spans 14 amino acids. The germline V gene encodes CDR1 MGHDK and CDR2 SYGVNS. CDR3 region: CASSSYRGGTEAFF. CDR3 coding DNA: TGTGCCAGCAGTTCCTACAGGGGCGGCACTGAAGCTTTCTTT.

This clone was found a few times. In nucleotides, the CDR3 is TGTGCCAGCAGTTCTAACAGGGTTGGTGGCTACACCTTC. The encoded protein is CASSSNRVGGYTF. The chain links TRBV6-5 to TRBJ1-2; tentative D call: TRBD1 (6 bases). This CDR3 is 13 amino acids long. V was shortened by 4 bases and J by 7 bases, with 13 bases between the two germline ends. Germline assignment: CDR1 MNHEY and CDR2 SVGAGI.

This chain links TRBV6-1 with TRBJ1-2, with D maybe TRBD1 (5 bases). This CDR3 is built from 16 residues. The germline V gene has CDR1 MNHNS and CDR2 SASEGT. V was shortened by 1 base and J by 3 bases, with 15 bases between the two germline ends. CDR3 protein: CASSEVVRDFDYGYTF. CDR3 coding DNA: TGTGCCAGCAGTGAAGTGGTCAGGGATTTCGACTATGGCTACACCTTC.

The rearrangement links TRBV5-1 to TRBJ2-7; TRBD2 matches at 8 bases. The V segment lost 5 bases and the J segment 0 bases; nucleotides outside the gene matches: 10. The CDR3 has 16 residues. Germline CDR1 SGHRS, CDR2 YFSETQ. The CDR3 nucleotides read TGCGCCAGCAGTGCCCGGGAGGGGCAGTACTCCTACGAGCAGTACTTC. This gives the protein CASSAREGQYSYEQYF.

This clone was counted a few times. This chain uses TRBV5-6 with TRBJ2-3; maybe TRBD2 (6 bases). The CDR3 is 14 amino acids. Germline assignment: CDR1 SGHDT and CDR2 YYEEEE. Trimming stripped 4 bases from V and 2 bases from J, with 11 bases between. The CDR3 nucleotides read TGTGCCAGCAGCAAGGGACTTTTCACAGATACGCAGTATTTT. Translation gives CASSKGLFTDTQYF.

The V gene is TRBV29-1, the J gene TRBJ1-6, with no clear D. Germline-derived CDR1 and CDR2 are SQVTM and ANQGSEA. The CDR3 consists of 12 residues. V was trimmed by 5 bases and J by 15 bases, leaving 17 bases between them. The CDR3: CSVRVPNGYLHF. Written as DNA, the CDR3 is TGCAGCGTTAGAGTCCCTAACGGGTACCTCCACTTT.

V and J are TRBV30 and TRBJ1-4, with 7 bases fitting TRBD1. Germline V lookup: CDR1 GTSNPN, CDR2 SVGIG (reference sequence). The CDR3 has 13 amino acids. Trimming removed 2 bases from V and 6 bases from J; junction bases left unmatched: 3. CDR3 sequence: CAWSSGQDEKLFF. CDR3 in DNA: TGTGCCTGGAGTAGCGGACAGGATGAAAAACTGTTTTTT.

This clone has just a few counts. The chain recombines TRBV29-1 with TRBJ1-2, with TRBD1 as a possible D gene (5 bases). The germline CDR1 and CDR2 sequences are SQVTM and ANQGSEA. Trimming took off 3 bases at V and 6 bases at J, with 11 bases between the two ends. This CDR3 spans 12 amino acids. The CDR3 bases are TGCAGCGTTGATTTGCAGGGTGATGGCTACACCTTC. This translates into CSVDLQGDGYTF.

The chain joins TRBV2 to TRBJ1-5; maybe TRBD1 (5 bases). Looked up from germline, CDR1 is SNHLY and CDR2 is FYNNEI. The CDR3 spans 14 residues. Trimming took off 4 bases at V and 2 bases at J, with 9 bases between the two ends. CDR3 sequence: CASSVSGGNQPQHF. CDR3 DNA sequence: TGTGCCAGCAGTGTCTCGGGGGGCAATCAGCCCCAGCATTTT.

The CDR3 loop is CASSPGTGGWGNEQFF. In DNA, the CDR3 is TGTGCCAGCAGCCCCGGGACAGGGGGCTGGGGAAATGAGCAGTTCTTC. V and J are TRBV11-2 and TRBJ2-1; 12 bases fit TRBD1. Per germline, CDR1 SGHAT and CDR2 FQNNGV. V gave up 5 bases and J gave up 7 bases; unmatched junction bases: 9. The CDR3 has 16 residues.

DNA of the CDR3: TGTGCCAGCAGTTTAGGGACAGACACTGAAGCTTTCTTT. Translating it yields CASSLGTDTEAFF. J is TRBJ1-1 and V is TRBV6-4, with TRBD1 matching 7 bases. Germline loops: CDR1 MRHNA, CDR2 SNTAGT. CDR3 size: 13 residues. Trimming removed 5 bases from V and 3 bases from J; junction bases left unmatched: 3.

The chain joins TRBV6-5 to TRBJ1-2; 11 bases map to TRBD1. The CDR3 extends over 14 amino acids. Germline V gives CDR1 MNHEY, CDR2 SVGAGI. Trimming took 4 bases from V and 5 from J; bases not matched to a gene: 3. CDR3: CASSSRDRGYGYTF. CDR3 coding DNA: TGTGCCAGCAGTTCCCGGGACAGGGGGTATGGCTACACCTTC.

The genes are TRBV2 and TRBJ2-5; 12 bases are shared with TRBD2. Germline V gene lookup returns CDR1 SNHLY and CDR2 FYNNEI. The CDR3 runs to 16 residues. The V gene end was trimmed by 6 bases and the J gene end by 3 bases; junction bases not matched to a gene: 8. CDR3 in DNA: TGTGCCAGCAGACCGACTAGCGGGGGCCCAAAAGAGACCCAGTACTTC. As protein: CASRPTSGGPKETQYF.

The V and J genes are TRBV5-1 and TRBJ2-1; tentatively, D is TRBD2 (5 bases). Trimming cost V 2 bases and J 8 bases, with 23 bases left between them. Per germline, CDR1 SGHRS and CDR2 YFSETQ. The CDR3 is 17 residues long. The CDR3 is CASSLDRSALPEDEQFF. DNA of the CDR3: TGCGCCAGCAGCTTAGATCGGTCGGCTCTCCCGGAGGATGAGCAGTTCTTC.

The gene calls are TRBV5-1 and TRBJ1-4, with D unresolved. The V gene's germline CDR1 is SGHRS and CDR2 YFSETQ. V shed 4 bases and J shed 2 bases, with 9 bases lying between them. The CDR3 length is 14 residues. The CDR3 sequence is CASSIQSTNEKLFF. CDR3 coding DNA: TGCGCCAGCAGCATACAGTCGACTAATGAAAAACTGTTTTTT.

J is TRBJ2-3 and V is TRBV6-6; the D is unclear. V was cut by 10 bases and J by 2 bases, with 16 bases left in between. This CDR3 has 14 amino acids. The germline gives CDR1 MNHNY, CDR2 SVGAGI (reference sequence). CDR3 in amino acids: CATQVGVITDTQYF. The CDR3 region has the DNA TGTGCCACCCAAGTCGGAGTTATCACAGATACGCAGTATTTT.

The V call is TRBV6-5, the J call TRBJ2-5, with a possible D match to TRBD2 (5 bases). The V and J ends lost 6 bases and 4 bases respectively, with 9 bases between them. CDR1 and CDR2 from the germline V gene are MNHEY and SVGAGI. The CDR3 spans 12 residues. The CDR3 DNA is TGTGCCAGCAGCCTCCGGGGAGAGACCCAGTACTTC. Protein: CASSLRGETQYF.

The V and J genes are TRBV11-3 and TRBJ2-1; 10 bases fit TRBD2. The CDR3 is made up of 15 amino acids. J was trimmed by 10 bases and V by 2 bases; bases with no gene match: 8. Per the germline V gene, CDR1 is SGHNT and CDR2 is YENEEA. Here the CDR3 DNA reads TGTGCCAGCAGCTTATCTAGCGGGGGTGAAGGGGAGCAGTTCTTC. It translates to CASSLSSGGEGEQFF.

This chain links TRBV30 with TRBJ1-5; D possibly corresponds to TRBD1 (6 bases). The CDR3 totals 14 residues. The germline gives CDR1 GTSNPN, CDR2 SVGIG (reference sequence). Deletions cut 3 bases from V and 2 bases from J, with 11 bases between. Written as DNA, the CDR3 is TGTGCCTGGAGAACAGGGTATGGCAATCAGCCCCAGCATTTT. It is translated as CAWRTGYGNQPQHF.

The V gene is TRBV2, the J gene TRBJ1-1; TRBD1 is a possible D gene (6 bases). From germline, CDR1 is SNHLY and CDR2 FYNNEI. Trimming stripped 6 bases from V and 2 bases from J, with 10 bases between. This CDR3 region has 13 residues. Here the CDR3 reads CASRGQINTEAFF. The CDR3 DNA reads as TGTGCCAGCAGGGGACAAATCAACACTGAAGCTTTCTTT.